Each of the 26 T cell receptor beta chains below was sequenced from the same sample in a study of blood T cell repertoires in COVID-19. The protocol was immunoSEQ multiplex PCR, while the TCRdb copy is restricted to in-frame clones and leaves out a portion. Found here are under 300,000 clones, about nine tenths of them singletons; the top ten hold 1.5% to 2%. Sample: PBMCs or T cells enriched from blood (not recorded which). The receptors were sampled from a woman in her 40s who had recovered from COVID-19.

The chain is built from TRBV15 and TRBJ2-3; no clear D gene. CDR1 LNHNV and CDR2 YYDKDF come from the germline V gene (reference sequence). V shed 3 bases and J shed 1 base, with 17 bases lying between them. This CDR3 has 17 amino acids. CDR3 sequence reads: CATSRPIQRSGTDTQYF. Written as DNA, the CDR3 is TGTGCCACCAGCAGGCCCATTCAGCGTAGTGGCACAGATACGCAGTATTTT.

The V gene is TRBV6-2 or TRBV6-3, the J gene TRBJ2-1; 9 nucleotides align to TRBD2. CDR3 length equals 15 residues. Unmatched junction bases numbered 5, after V lost 0 bases and J lost 8 bases. In germline, CDR1 is MNHEY, CDR2 SVGEGT. The CDR3 loop is CASSYSGIAGDEQFF. The CDR3 DNA sequence: TGTGCCAGCAGTTACTCGGGCATAGCGGGAGATGAGCAGTTCTTC.

The rearrangement joins TRBV7-9 to TRBJ2-4; D remains unclear. The CDR3 loop spans 15 amino acids. Germline CDR1 SEHNR, CDR2 FQNEAQ (reference sequence). The V end lost 5 bases, the J end lost 0 bases, and 11 bases lay between the germline ends. The CDR3 sequence: CASSHNGRAKNIQYF. CDR3 DNA: TGTGCCAGCAGCCATAATGGCCGAGCCAAAAACATTCAGTACTTC.

The V and J genes are TRBV2 and TRBJ2-1, with 9 bases lining up with TRBD2. This CDR3 is 13 amino acids long. After removal of 6 bases from V and 11 bases from J, the junction contained 8 bases not matched to a gene. The germline V gene has CDR1 SNHLY and CDR2 FYNNEI. Here the CDR3 DNA reads TGTGCCAGCAGGAGGACTAGCGCGGATCAGCAGTTCTTC. Translating gives CASRRTSADQQFF. Filled out from reference TRBV2 and TRBJ2-1, the complete variable domain reads EPEVTQTPSHQVTQMGQEVILRCVPISNHLYFYWYRQILGQKVEFLVSFYNNEISEKSEIFDDQFSVERPDGSNFTLKIRSTKLEDSAMYFCASRRTSADQQFFGPGTRLTVL.

Details on this clone: One end of the junction fails to match germline, which may point to a read error. The genes are TRBV14 and TRBJ2-7; 14 bases fit TRBD2. CDR1 is SGHDN and CDR2 is FVKESK in the germline V gene. The CDR3 is 16 amino acids. The CDR3, as DNA: TGTGCCAGCAGCCCGGCCGGGACTAGCGGGAGAAACGGGGGGGACTTC. Amino acid sequence: CASSPAGTSGRNGGDF.

The chain joins TRBV4-3 to TRBJ2-1, with D tentatively TRBD2 (6 bases). CDR3 length equals 14 residues. V dropped 1 base and J dropped 8 bases, with 12 bases sitting between them. CDR1 and CDR2 from the germline V gene are LGHNA and YSLEER. In nucleotides, the CDR3 is TGCGCCAGCAGCCAAGCGGGAGTAGGGGATGAGCAGTTCTTC. Protein product: CASSQAGVGDEQFF.

This clone was seen more than once but under ten times. The chain combines TRBV5-6 with TRBJ1-3, with D possibly being TRBD1 (5 bases). CDR3 size: 14 residues. Trimming took off 1 base at V and 4 bases at J, with 9 bases between the two ends. Germline-derived CDR1 and CDR2 are SGHDT and YYEEEE. This chain's CDR3 is CASSLWQGGNTIYF. CDR3 nucleotide sequence: TGTGCCAGCAGCTTGTGGCAGGGAGGAAACACCATATATTTT.

With regard to this clone: At the DNA level, this CDR3 is encoded by other sequences in the same sample as well. The V gene is TRBV28, the J gene TRBJ2-1; TRBD2 matches at 9 bases. Trimming took 4 bases from V and 2 from J; bases not matched to a gene: 6. This CDR3 is 16 amino acids long. The germline V gene has CDR1 MDHEN and CDR2 SYDVKM. CDR3 DNA sequence: TGTGCCAGCAGTTCACCAGCGGGAGGCCCCTACAATGAGCAGTTCTTC. Amino acids: CASSSPAGGPYNEQFF.

The rearrangement joins TRBV5-1 to TRBJ1-6, with 7 bases fitting TRBD1. The CDR3 has 14 amino acids. CDR1 is SGHRS and CDR2 is YFSETQ in the germline V gene. Trimming removed 3 bases from V and 9 bases from J; junction bases left unmatched: 6. CDR3 coding DNA: TGCGCCAGCAGCTGGACAGGAGAAAGTTCACCCCTCCACTTT. Its translation: CASSWTGESSPLHF.

The chain has TRBV23-1 and TRBJ2-7, with D perhaps TRBD2 (5 bases). TRBV23-1 is given ORF status, its function remaining uncertain. The V end was cut by 2 bases, the J end by 6 bases, with 17 bases between. The CDR3 has 15 amino acids. The CDR3 spells CASSQTGNFTAEQYF. In DNA, the CDR3 is TGCGCCAGCAGTCAAACCGGGAATTTTACGGCCGAGCAGTACTTC.

CDR3 bases: TGTGCCAGCAGCTTGGGCAGTTCTAACTATGGCTACACCTTC. Amino acid sequence: CASSLGSSNYGYTF. The chain joins TRBV11-2 to TRBJ1-2, with D hard to call. Germline V gives CDR1 SGHAT, CDR2 FQNNGV. The V end lost 3 bases, the J end lost 0 bases, and 8 bases lay between the germline ends. This CDR3 is 14 amino acids long.

The V gene is TRBV12-5, the J gene TRBJ1-2; D is possibly TRBD1 (6 bases). V was shortened by 2 bases and J by 2 bases, with 15 bases between the two germline ends. The CDR3 sequence is 16 residues long. Germline V gene lookup returns CDR1 LGHNT and CDR2 FRNRAP. For the CDR3, the DNA is TGTGCTAGTGGTTTGCCCTCAGGGCAGGGGAACTATGGCTACACCTTC. Translated: CASGLPSGQGNYGYTF.

This clone came up once. The chain couples TRBV15 to TRBJ1-5; D gene uncertain. This CDR3 spans 15 amino acids. Trimming pared 0 bases from V and 4 bases from J, leaving 10 bases between. Germline V gene lookup returns CDR1 LNHNV and CDR2 YYDKDF (reference sequence). The CDR3 region has the DNA TGTGCCACCAGCAGAGATCCCCTAACTAATCAGCCCCAGCATTTT. This sequence encodes CATSRDPLTNQPQHF. The variable domain in full, with the rest retrieved from reference TRBV15 and TRBJ1-5, is DAMVIQNPRYQVTQFGKPVTLSCSQTLNHNVMYWYQQKSSQAPKLLFHYYDKDFNNEADTPDNFQSRRPNTSFCFLDIRSPGLGDTAMYLCATSRDPLTNQPQHFGDGTRLSIL.

This rearrangement joins TRBV25-1 to TRBJ2-1; 10 bases align to TRBD2. Germline V CDR1 and CDR2: MGHDK, SYGVNS. Trimming removed 3 bases from V and 5 bases from J; junction bases left unmatched: 7. The CDR3 contains 16 residues. The CDR3 DNA reads as TGTGCCAGCAGTGATTACGGGACTAGCGAGAACAATGAGCAGTTCTTC. Residues: CASSDYGTSENNEQFF. Combining the CDR3 with reference TRBV25-1 and TRBJ2-1 gives the whole variable domain EADIYQTPRYLVIGTGKKITLECSQTMGHDKMYWYQQDPGMELHLIHYSYGVNSTEKGDLSSESTVSRIRTEHFPLTLESARPSHTSQYLCASSDYGTSENNEQFFGPGTRLTVL.

This sequence joins TRBV6-6 and TRBJ2-7; tentative D call: TRBD1 (6 bases). V lost 4 bases to trimming and J lost 0 bases, with 16 bases between them. The CDR3 covers 16 residues. CDR1 and CDR2 (germline): MNHNY, SVGAGI (reference sequence). The CDR3 loop is CASSSYGTRSSYEQYF. The CDR3 bases are TGTGCCAGCAGTTCTTACGGGACACGGAGCTCCTACGAGCAGTACTTC.

V gene TRBV7-9 combines with J gene TRBJ1-1, with 7 bases matching TRBD1. The CDR3 runs 14 residues. The germline gives CDR1 SEHNR, CDR2 FQNEAQ (reference sequence). The trim removed 2 bases at V and 0 bases at J, leaving 0 bases unmatched. CDR3 nucleotides: TGTGCCAGCAGCTTAACAGGGGTGAACACTGAAGCTTTCTTT. This encodes CASSLTGVNTEAFF.

CDR3 amino acids: CASSVDVAGRGTDTQYF. Here the CDR3 DNA reads TGTGCCAGCAGCGTAGACGTAGCGGGGCGGGGCACAGATACGCAGTATTTT. The V gene is TRBV9, the J gene TRBJ2-3; 8 bases agree with TRBD2. CDR1 and CDR2 (germline): SGDLS, YYNGEE. The CDR3 covers 17 residues. Trimming cost V 0 bases and J 1 base; bases outside gene matches: 7. The entire variable domain, with the rest obtained from reference TRBV9 and TRBJ2-3, is as follows: DSGVTQTPKHLITATGQRVTLRCSPRSGDLSVYWYQQSLDQGLQFLIQYYNGEERAKGNILERFSAQQFPDLHSELNLSSLELGDSALYFCASSVDVAGRGTDTQYFGPGTRLTVL.

The rearrangement joins TRBV2 to TRBJ1-2; no clear D. This CDR3 spans 14 amino acids. V was trimmed by 6 bases and J by 2 bases, leaving 13 bases between them. Germline V gene lookup returns CDR1 SNHLY and CDR2 FYNNEI. CDR3 in amino acids: CASSHRFVNYGYTF. The DNA for the CDR3 is TGTGCCAGCAGCCATCGGTTTGTCAACTATGGCTACACCTTC.

The rearrangement joins TRBV12-3 or TRBV12-4 to TRBJ1-4, with 7 bases fitting TRBD1. This CDR3 has 13 amino acids. Losses at the gene ends were 7 bases for V and 5 bases for J; bases not matched to a gene: 4. The CDR3 region is CASNRGVNEKLFF. The CDR3 DNA reads TGTGCCAGCAACAGGGGTGTGAATGAAAAACTGTTTTTT.

The chain recombines TRBV18 with TRBJ1-1; D is unresolved. V was cut by 0 bases and J by 6 bases, with 11 bases left in between. The CDR3 consists of 14 residues. Germline V lookup: CDR1 KGHSH, CDR2 LQKENI. CDR3 nucleotides: TGTGCCAGCTCACCACCCCCGACAAGTCCTGAAGCTTTCTTT. This translates into CASSPPPTSPEAFF.

Only one count was recorded for this clone. The V gene is TRBV6-2 or TRBV6-3, the J gene TRBJ1-5; TRBD1 matches at 7 bases. This CDR3 is 14 amino acids long. In germline, CDR1 is MNHEY, CDR2 SVGEGT. J gave up 5 bases and V 5 bases, and 6 bases lay outside the gene matches. Written as DNA, the CDR3 is TGTGCCAGCAGTCGACGACAGGGCGATCAGCCCCAGCATTTT. Protein sequence: CASSRRQGDQPQHF.

V gene TRBV4-3 combines with J gene TRBJ2-7, with 7 bases that match TRBD1. The CDR3 consists of 15 residues. Losses at the gene ends were 1 base for V and 4 bases for J; bases not matched to a gene: 7. The germline V gene encodes CDR1 LGHNA and CDR2 YSLEER. This CDR3 reads CASSQARGRFYEQYF. DNA of the CDR3: TGCGCCAGCAGCCAAGCGAGGGGGCGATTTTACGAGCAGTACTTC.

The chain couples TRBV3-1 (or the pseudogene TRBV3-2) to TRBJ2-7; 7 nucleotides agree with TRBD1. With 3 bases clipped from V and 4 bases from J, the junction kept 24 bases outside the gene matches. CDR1 is LGHDT, CDR2 YNNKEL, per germline (reference sequence). The CDR3 extends over 20 amino acids. The CDR3 region is CASSQSWSDRRLAGGYEQYF. The CDR3 bases are TGTGCCAGCAGCCAGTCCTGGTCGGACAGGCGTCTCGCTGGCGGGTACGAGCAGTACTTC.

The V call is TRBV19, the J call TRBJ1-1; 7 bases line up with TRBD1. J gave up 0 bases and V 2 bases, and 0 bases lay outside the gene matches. This CDR3 region has 14 residues. Per germline, CDR1 LNHDA and CDR2 SQIVND (reference sequence). DNA for the CDR3: TGTGCCAGTAGTATAACAGGGGTGAACACTGAAGCTTTCTTT. It specifies CASSITGVNTEAFF.

This chain connects TRBV5-5 to TRBJ1-5; 9 nucleotides agree with TRBD1. V lost 1 base and J lost 6; bases outside the gene matches: 5. The CDR3 sequence is 15 residues long. Per germline, CDR1 SGHKS and CDR2 YYEKEE (reference sequence). The CDR3 spells CASSLIQGARQPQHF. The CDR3, as DNA: TGTGCCAGCAGCTTGATACAGGGGGCACGTCAGCCCCAGCATTTT.

The chain links TRBV7-9 to TRBJ1-4; D gene uncertain. The germline V and J ends were trimmed by 3 bases and 6 bases, with 14 bases remaining between them. Germline V CDR1 and CDR2: SEHNR, FQNEAQ (reference sequence). The length of the CDR3 is 15 residues. CDR3 in DNA: TGTGCCAGCAGCTTTTCCGGGGTGAGGGATGAAAAACTGTTTTTT. Amino acids: CASSFSGVRDEKLFF.